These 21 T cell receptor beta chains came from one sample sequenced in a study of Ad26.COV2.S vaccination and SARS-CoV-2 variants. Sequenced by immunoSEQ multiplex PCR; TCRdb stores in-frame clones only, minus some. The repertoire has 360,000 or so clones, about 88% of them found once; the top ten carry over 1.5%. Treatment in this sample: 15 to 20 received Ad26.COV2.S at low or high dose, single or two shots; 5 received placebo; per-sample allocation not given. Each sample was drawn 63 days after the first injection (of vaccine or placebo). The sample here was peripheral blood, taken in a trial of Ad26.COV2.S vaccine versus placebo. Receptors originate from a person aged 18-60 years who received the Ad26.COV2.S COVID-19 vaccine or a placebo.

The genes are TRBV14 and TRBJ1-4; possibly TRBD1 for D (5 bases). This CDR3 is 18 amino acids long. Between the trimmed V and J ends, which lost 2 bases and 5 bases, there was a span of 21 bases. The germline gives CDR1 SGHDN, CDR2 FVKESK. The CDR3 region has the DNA TGTGCCAGCAGCCAAACACGAGCGGCGTTAAAGGGGAATGAAAAACTGTTTTTT. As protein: CASSQTRAALKGNEKLFF.

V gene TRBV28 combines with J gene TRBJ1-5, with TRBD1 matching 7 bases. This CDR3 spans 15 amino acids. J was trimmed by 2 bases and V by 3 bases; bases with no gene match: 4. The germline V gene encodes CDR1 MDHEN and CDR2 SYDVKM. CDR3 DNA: TGTGCCAGCAGTTTGTCCCAGGGGGGCAATCAGCCCCAGCATTTT. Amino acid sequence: CASSLSQGGNQPQHF. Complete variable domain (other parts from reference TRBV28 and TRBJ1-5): DVKVTQSSRYLVKRTGEKVFLECVQDMDHENMFWYRQDPGLGLRLIYFSYDVKMKEKGDIPEGYSVSREKKERFSLILESASTNQTSMYLCASSLSQGGNQPQHFGDGTRLSIL.

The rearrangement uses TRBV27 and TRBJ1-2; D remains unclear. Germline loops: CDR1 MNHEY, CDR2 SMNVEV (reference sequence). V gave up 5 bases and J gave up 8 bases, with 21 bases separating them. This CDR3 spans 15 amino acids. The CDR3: CASSDLEGFPRGYTF. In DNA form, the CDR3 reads TGTGCCAGCAGTGACCTAGAGGGTTTCCCAAGGGGCTACACCTTC.

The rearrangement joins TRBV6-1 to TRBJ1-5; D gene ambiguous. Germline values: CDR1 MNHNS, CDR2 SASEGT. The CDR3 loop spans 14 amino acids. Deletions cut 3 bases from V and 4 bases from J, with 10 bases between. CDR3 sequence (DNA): TGTGCCAGCAGTGAGGACGGACGGAATCAGCCCCAGCATTTT. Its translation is CASSEDGRNQPQHF.

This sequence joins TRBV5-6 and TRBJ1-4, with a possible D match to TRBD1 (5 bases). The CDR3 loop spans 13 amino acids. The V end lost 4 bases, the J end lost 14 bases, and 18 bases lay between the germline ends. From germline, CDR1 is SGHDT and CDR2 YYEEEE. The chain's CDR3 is CASSVGRGARLFF. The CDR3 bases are TGTGCCAGCAGCGTGGGGCGTGGGGCAAGGCTGTTTTTT.

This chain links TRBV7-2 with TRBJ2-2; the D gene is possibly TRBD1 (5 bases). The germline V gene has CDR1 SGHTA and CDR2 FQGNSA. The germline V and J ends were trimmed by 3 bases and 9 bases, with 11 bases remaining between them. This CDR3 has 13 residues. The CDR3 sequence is CASSLRQGRELFF. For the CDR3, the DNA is TGTGCCAGCAGCTTGCGGCAGGGCAGGGAGCTGTTTTTT.

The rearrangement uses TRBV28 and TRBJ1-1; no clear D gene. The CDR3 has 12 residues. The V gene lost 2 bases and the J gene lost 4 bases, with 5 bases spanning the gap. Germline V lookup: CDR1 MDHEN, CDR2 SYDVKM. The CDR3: CASSLASTEAFF. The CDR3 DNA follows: TGTGCCAGCAGTTTAGCCAGCACTGAAGCTTTCTTT.

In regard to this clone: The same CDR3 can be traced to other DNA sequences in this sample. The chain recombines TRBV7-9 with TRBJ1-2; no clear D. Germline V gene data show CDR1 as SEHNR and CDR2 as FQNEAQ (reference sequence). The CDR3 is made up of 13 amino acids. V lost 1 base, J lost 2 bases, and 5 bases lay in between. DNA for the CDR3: TGTGCCAGCAGCTTAGGTCAGAACTATGGCTACACCTTC. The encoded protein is CASSLGQNYGYTF. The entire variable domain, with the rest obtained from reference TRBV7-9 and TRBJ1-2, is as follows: DTGVSQNPRHKITKRGQNVTFRCDPISEHNRLYWYRQTLGQGPEFLTYFQNEAQLEKSRLLSDRFSAERPKGSFSTLEIQRTEQGDSAMYLCASSLGQNYGYTFGSGTRLTVV.

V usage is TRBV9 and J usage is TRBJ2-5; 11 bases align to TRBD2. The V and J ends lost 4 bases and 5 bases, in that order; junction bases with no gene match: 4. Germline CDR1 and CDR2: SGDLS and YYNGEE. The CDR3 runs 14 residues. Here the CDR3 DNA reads TGTGCCAGCAGCCTAGCGGGAGGCGGGGAGACCCAGTACTTC. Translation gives CASSLAGGGETQYF.

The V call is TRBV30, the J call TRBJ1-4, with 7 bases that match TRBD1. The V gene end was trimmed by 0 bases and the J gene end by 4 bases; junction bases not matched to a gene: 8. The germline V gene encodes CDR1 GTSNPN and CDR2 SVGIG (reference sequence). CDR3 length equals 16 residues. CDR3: CAWSVDRTGRNEKLFF. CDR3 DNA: TGTGCCTGGAGTGTAGACCGGACAGGCCGTAATGAAAAACTGTTTTTT.

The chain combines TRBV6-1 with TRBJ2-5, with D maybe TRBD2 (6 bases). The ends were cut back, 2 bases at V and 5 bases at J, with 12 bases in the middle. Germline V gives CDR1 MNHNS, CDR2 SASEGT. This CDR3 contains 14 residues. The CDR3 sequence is CASSETRGTETQYF. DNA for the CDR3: TGTGCCAGCAGTGAAACTCGCGGGACGGAGACCCAGTACTTC.

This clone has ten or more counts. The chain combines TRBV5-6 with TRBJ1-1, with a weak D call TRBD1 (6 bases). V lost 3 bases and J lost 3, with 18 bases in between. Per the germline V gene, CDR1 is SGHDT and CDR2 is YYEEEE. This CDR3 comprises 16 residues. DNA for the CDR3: TGTGCCAGCAGCTGGGGGGGCGGAGGCCCGGACACTGAAGCTTTCTTT. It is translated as CASSWGGGGPDTEAFF.

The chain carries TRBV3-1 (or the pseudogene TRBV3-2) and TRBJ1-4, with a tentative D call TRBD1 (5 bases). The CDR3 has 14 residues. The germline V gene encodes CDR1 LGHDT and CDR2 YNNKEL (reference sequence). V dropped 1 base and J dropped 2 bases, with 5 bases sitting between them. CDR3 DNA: TGTGCCAGCAGCCAAGCAGGGACTAATGAAAAACTGTTTTTT. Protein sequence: CASSQAGTNEKLFF.

CDR3 nucleotide sequence: TGTGCCACCAGCAGAATCGAGGGGAGGGGAACTGAAGCTTTCTTT. This translates into CATSRIEGRGTEAFF. This chain uses TRBV15 with TRBJ1-1, with D perhaps TRBD1 (5 bases). The CDR3 loop spans 15 amino acids. V lost 2 bases to trimming and J lost 5 bases, with 15 bases between them. Germline V lookup: CDR1 LNHNV, CDR2 YYDKDF (reference sequence).

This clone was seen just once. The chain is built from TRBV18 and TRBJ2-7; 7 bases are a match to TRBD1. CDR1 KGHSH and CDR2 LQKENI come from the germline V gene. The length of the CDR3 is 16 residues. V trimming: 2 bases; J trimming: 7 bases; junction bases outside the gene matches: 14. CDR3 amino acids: CASSPKGQSTLGEQYF. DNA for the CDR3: TGTGCCAGCTCACCAAAGGGACAGTCCACGTTGGGAGAGCAGTACTTC.

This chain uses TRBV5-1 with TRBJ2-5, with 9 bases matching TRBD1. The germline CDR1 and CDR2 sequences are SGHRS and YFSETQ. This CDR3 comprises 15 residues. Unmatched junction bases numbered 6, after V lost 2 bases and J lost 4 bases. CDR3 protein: CASSLQGQGVETQYF. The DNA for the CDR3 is TGCGCCAGCAGCTTACAGGGACAGGGAGTAGAGACCCAGTACTTC.

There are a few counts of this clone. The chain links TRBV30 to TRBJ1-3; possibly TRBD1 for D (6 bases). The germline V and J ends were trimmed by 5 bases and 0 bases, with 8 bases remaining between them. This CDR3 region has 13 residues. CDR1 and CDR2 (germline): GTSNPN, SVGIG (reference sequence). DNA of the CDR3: TGTGCCTGGGCCAGGGGCTCTGGAAACACCATATATTTT. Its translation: CAWARGSGNTIYF.

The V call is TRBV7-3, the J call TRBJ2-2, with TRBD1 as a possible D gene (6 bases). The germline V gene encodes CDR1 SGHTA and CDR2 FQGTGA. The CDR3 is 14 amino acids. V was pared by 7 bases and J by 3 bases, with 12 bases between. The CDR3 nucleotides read TGTGCCAGCACCTCAGGGGTGGACACCGGGGAGCTGTTTTTT. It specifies CASTSGVDTGELFF.

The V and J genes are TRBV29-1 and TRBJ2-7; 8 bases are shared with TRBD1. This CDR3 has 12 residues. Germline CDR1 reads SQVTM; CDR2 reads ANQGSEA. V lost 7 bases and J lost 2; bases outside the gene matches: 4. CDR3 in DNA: TGCAGCGGCCAACAGGGGGCCTACGAGCAGTACTTC. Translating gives CSGQQGAYEQYF.

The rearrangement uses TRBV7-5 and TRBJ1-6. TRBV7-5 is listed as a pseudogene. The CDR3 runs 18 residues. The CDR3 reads CARSCTEGLGSYNSPLHF. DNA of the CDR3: TGTGCCAGAAGCTGCACAGAGGGGTTGGGCTCCTATAATTCACCCCTCCACTTT.

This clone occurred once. The chain's CDR3 is CASSQADRDRRGYTF. As DNA, the CDR3 is TGCGCCAGCAGCCAAGCCGACAGGGATAGACGTGGCTACACCTTC. The chain recombines TRBV4-1 with TRBJ1-2, with TRBD1 matching 7 bases. V trimming: 1 base; J trimming: 7 bases; junction bases outside the gene matches: 9. Looked up from germline, CDR1 is MGHRA and CDR2 is YSYEKL. The CDR3 runs 15 residues.